This T cell receptor (beta chain) was sequenced for a study of T-cell memory formation after mild COVID-19. The overall study: Across donors, TCR clusters were largely donor specific. General study results and limits: There was no confirmation that second-wave clones peaking on day 37 were SARS-CoV-2 specific. Some responding clones appeared in pre-infection memory, suggesting cross-reactive memory joined.

CDR3 length: 13 residues. In germline, CDR1 is SGHTA, CDR2 FQGNSA. Trimming took 5 bases from V and 8 from J, leaving 13 bases between them. UMIs and sample barcodes were carried by the TCR alpha and TCR beta cDNA libraries that 5'RACE produced using constant-segment primers. MiXCR was run by TCRdb on the 5' RACE reads, yielding one entry per CDR3 protein. The sample consists of about 57,000 distinct CDR3 sequences, roughly an eighth of them appearing once. Many counts were recorded for this clonotype. Its antigen is not known. The clonotype originates from a man between 18 and 29 years old who had mild COVID-19 (a few samples of this study predate the infection). Cell type and time point are not known. The sequenced sample was PBMCs or a T cell subset sorted from them (not recorded which). The rearrangement uses TRBV7-2 and TRBJ2-1; no clear D gene. This chain's CDR3 is CASSPSHFHEQFF. CDR3 in DNA: TGTGCCAGCAGCCCGTCGCACTTCCATGAGCAGTTCTTC.